These T cell receptor beta chains were read from a single sample in a study of T cells after yellow fever vaccination. TCRdb fed the 5' RACE reads into MiXCR, producing one record per CDR3 protein. The sample records 300,000 to 450,000 distinct CDR3 sequences, 6.2% being singletons. Here the sequenced sample was PBMCs, taken 5 days after the yellow fever booster vaccination. These receptors originate from a man aged 25-45 years who received the YFV17D yellow fever vaccine. Both conserved end residues are part of each CDR3. Each record gives: J gene, V gene, D gene, clone size, CDR3 DNA, CDR3 protein. D genes are given only for firm matches. Size is stated for part of the rows, as once, few or many counts, or as a class when the clone is expanded.

TRBJ2-1,TRBV20-1,TRBD2,few,TGCAGTGCTACCCGATCTAGCGGCCCCATTGGAGGGTATGAGCAGTTCTTC,CSATRSSGPIGGYEQFF
TRBJ2-1,TRBV4-3,TRBD1,few,TGCGCCAGCAGCCAAGAGCCTGGGACAGGGGCAGACAATGAGCAGTTCTTC,CASSQEPGTGADNEQFF
TRBJ1-2,TRBV20-1,.,.,TGCAGTGCTCCGCCCCAGGAGCTCTATGGCTACACCTTC,CSAPPQELYGYTF
TRBJ2-7,TRBV7-2,TRBD2,many,TGTGCCAGCAGCCAAGAACTAGCGGGAGGGGCCGAGCAGTACTTC,CASSQELAGGAEQYF
TRBJ2-1,TRBV7-2,TRBD2,.,TGTGCCAGCAGCTTGACTAGCGGGGGTGGGTACAATGAGCAGTTCTTC,CASSLTSGGGYNEQFF
TRBJ2-3,TRBV29-1,TRBD2,few,TGCAGCGGGACCGGGACTAGCTCAAATACGCAGTATTTT,CSGTGTSSNTQYF
TRBJ1-2,TRBV27,TRBD1,many,TGTGCCAGCAGTTTAGGGAACAGGGGAACCCTCTATGGCTACACCTTC,CASSLGNRGTLYGYTF
TRBJ1-1,TRBV20-1,TRBD1,.,TGCAGTGCCGTTTGGGACAGAAACACTGAAGCTTTCTTT,CSAVWDRNTEAFF
TRBJ1-1,TRBV20-1,.,few,TGCAGTGCTAGGTCGACTTGGGCCACTGAAGCTTTCTTT,CSARSTWATEAFF
TRBJ2-1,TRBV7-9,.,.,TGTGCCAGCAGCGCCGACGCGCGGGTTGAGCAGTTCTTC,CASSADARVEQFF
TRBJ1-1,TRBV20-1,TRBD1,few,TGCAGTGCTATCGAGGGGGCTTCCCGGGTGAACACTGAAGCTTTCTTT,CSAIEGASRVNTEAFF
TRBJ2-1,TRBV2,.,many,TGTGCCAGCAGCAGCGTTTACAATGAGCAGTTCTTC,CASSSVYNEQFF
TRBJ2-3,TRBV20-1,TRBD2,.,TGCAGTGCTACCCCTCCGGGTCTAGCGGGATTCGCAGATACGCAGTATTTT,CSATPPGLAGFADTQYF
TRBJ2-1,TRBV6-2/TRBV6-3,TRBD1,many,TGTGCCAGCAGTAGACAGGGGAACTACAATGAGCAGTTCTTC,CASSRQGNYNEQFF
TRBJ2-7,TRBV20-1,.,.,TGCTGTGCTGGAAACCTGGACGGAGCCTACGAGCAGTACTTC,CCAGNLDGAYEQYF
TRBJ1-5,TRBV20-1,.,many,TGCAGTGCTTCCGACAGTCAGAATCAGCCCCAGCATTTT,CSASDSQNQPQHF
TRBJ1-5,TRBV24-1,.,.,TGTGCCACCTCTCGGTCGCGGAAGGGACAGCCCCAGCATTTT,CATSRSRKGQPQHF